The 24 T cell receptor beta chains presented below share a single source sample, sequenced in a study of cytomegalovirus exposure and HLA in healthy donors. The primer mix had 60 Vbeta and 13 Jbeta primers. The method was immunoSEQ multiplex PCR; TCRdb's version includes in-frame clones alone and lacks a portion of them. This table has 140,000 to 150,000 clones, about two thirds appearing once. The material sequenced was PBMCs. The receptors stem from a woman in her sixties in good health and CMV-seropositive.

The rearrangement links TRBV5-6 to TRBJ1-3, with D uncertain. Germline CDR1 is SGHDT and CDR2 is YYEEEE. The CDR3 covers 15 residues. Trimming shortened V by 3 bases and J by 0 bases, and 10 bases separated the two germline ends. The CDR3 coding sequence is TGTGCCAGCAGCTCTAGACTTTACTCTGGAAACACCATATATTTT. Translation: CASSSRLYSGNTIYF.

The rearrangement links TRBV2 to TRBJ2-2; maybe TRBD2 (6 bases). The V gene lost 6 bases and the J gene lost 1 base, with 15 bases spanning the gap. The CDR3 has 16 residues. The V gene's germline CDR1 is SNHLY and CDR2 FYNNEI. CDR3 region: CASSRASARNTGELFF. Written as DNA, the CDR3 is TGTGCCAGCAGCCGGGCTAGCGCCCGGAACACCGGGGAGCTGTTTTTT. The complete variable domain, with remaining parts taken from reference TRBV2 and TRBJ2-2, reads EPEVTQTPSHQVTQMGQEVILRCVPISNHLYFYWYRQILGQKVEFLVSFYNNEISEKSEIFDDQFSVERPDGSNFTLKIRSTKLEDSAMYFCASSRASARNTGELFFGEGSRLTVL.

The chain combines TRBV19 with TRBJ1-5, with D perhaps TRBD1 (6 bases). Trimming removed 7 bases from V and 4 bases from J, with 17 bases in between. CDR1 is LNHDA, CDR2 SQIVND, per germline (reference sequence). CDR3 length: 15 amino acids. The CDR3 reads CASTTIGQTNQPQHF. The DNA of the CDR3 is TGTGCCAGTACCACAATCGGACAGACGAATCAGCCCCAGCATTTT.

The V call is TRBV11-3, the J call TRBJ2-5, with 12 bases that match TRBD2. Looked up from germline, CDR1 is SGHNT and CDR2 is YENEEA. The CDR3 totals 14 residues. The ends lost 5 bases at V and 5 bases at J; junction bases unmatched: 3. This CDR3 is CASSPTSGSETQYF. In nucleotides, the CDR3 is TGTGCCAGCAGCCCGACTAGCGGGAGCGAGACCCAGTACTTC.

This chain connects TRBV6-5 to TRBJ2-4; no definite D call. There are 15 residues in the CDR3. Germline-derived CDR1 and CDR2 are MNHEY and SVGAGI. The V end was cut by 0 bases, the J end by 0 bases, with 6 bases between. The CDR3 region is CASSYSSQAKNIQYF. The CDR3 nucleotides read TGTGCCAGCAGTTACTCTTCCCAAGCCAAAAACATTCAGTACTTC.

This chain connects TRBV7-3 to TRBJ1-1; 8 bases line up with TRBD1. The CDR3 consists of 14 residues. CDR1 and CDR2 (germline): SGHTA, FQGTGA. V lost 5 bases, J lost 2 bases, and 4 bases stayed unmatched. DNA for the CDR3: TGTGCCAGCAGCCCAGGACAGGGAAACACTGAAGCTTTCTTT. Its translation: CASSPGQGNTEAFF.

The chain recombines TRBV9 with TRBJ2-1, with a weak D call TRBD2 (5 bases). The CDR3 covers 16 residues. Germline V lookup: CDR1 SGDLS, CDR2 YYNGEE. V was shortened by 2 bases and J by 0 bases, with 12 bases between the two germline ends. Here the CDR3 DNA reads TGTGCCAGCAGCGTTTGGCGGGCGAGCTCCTACAATGAGCAGTTCTTC. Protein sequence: CASSVWRASSYNEQFF.

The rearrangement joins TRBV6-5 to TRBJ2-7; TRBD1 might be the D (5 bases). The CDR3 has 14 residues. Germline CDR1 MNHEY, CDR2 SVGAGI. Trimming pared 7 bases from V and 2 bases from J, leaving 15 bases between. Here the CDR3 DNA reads TGTGCCAGCAATTCGCGACAGCCGCCCTACGAGCAGTACTTC. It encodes CASNSRQPPYEQYF.

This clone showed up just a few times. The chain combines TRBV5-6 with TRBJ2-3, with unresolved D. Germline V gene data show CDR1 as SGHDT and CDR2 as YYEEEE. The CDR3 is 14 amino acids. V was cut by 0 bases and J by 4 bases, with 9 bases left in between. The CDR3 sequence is CASSLGGYADTQYF. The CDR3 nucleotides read TGTGCCAGCAGCTTGGGCGGATATGCAGATACGCAGTATTTT.

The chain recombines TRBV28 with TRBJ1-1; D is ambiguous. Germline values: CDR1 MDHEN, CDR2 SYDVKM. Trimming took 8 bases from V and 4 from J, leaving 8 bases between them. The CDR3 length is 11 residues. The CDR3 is CASRGLTEAFF. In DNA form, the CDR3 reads TGTGCCAGCCGCGGACTCACTGAAGCTTTCTTT.

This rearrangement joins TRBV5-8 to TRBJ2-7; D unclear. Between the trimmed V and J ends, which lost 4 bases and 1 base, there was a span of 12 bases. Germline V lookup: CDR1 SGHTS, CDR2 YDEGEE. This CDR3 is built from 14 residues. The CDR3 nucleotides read TGTGCCAGCAGCACTTTTGGTAGTTCCTACGAGCAGTACTTC. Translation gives CASSTFGSSYEQYF.

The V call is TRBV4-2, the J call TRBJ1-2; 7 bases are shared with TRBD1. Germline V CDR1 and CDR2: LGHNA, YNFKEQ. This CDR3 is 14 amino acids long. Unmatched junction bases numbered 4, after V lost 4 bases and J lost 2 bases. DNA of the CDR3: TGTGCCAGCAGCCTTACAGGGGAGAACTATGGCTACACCTTC. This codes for CASSLTGENYGYTF.

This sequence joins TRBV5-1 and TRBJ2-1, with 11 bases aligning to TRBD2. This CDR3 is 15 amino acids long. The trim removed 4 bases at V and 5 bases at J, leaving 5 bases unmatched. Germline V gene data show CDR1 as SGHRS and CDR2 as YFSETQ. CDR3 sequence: CASSPGTSGHNEQFF. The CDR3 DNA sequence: TGCGCCAGCAGCCCCGGGACTAGCGGACACAATGAGCAGTTCTTC.

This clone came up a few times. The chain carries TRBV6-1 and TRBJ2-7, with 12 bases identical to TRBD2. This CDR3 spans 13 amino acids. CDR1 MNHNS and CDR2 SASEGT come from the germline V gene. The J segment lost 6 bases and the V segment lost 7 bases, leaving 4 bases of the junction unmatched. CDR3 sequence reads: CASIGLAGSEQYF. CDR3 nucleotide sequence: TGTGCCAGCATTGGACTAGCGGGATCCGAGCAGTACTTC.

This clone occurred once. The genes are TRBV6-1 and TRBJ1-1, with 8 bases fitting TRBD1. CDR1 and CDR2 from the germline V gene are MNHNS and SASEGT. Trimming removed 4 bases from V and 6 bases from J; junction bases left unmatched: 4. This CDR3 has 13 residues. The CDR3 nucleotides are TGTGCCAGCAGTGCTGGGACAGGCGCTGAAGCTTTCTTT. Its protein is CASSAGTGAEAFF.

CDR3 in DNA: TGTGCCAGCGGACAGGGGGCAGATGAAAAACTGTTTTTT. This gives the protein CASGQGADEKLFF. V and J are TRBV2 and TRBJ1-4, with TRBD1 matching over 11 bases. Germline V gene lookup returns CDR1 SNHLY and CDR2 FYNNEI. J gave up 6 bases and V 8 bases, and 2 bases lay outside the gene matches. The CDR3 is made up of 13 amino acids.

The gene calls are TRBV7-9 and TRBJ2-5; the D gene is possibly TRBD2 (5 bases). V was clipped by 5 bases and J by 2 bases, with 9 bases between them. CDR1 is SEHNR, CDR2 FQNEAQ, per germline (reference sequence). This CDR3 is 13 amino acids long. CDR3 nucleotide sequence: TGTGCCAGCAGCCGGGGTCTACAAGAGACCCAGTACTTC. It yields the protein CASSRGLQETQYF.

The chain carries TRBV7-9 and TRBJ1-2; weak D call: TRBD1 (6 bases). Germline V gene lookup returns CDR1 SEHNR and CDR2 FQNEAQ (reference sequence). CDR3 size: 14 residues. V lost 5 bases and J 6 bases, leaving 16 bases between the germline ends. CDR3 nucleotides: TGTGCCAGCAGCCCCCTGGGGGCAGGTGATGGCTACACCTTC. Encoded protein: CASSPLGAGDGYTF. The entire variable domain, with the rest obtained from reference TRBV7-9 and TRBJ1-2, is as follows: DTGVSQNPRHKITKRGQNVTFRCDPISEHNRLYWYRQTLGQGPEFLTYFQNEAQLEKSRLLSDRFSAERPKGSFSTLEIQRTEQGDSAMYLCASSPLGAGDGYTFGSGTRLTVV.

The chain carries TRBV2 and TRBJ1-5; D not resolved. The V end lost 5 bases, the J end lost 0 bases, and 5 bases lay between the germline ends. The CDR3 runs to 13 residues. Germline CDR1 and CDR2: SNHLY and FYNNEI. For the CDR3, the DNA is TGTGCCAGCAGTAGCGCTAGCAATCAGCCCCAGCATTTT. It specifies CASSSASNQPQHF.

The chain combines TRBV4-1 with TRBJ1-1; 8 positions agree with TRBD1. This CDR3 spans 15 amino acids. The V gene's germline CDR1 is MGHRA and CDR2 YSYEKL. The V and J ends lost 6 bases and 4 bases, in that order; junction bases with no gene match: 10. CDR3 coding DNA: TGCGCCAGCAGTGGGGCAGGGGGCGGGCGCACTGAAGCTTTCTTT. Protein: CASSGAGGGRTEAFF.

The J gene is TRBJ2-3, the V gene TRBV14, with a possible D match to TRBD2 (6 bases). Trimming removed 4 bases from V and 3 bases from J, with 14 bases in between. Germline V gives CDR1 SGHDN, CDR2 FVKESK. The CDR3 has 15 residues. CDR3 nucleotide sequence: TGTGCCAGCAGCCCAACTAGCTTTCGAACAGATACGCAGTATTTT. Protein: CASSPTSFRTDTQYF.

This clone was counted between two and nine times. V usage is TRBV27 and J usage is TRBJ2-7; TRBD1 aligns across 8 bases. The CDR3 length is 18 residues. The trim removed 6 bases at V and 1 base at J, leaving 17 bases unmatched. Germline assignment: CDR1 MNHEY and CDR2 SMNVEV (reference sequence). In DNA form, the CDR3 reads TGTGCCAGCAGGCGGACAGGGCCGAAGCTCGAACTATCCTACGAGCAGTACTTC. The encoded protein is CASRRTGPKLELSYEQYF.

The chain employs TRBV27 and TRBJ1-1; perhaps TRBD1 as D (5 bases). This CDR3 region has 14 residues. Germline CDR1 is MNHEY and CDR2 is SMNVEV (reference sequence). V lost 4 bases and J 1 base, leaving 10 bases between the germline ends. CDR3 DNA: TGTGCCAGCAGTTGGGGGGGGACGAACACTGAAGCTTTCTTT. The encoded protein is CASSWGGTNTEAFF.

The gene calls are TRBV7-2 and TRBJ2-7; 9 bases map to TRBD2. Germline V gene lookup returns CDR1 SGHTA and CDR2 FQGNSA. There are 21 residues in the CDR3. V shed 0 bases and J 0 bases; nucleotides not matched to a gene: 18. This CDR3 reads CASSLARQRGAQGESSYEQYF. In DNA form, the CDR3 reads TGTGCCAGCAGCTTAGCACGTCAGCGGGGGGCGCAGGGCGAGAGCTCCTACGAGCAGTACTTC.